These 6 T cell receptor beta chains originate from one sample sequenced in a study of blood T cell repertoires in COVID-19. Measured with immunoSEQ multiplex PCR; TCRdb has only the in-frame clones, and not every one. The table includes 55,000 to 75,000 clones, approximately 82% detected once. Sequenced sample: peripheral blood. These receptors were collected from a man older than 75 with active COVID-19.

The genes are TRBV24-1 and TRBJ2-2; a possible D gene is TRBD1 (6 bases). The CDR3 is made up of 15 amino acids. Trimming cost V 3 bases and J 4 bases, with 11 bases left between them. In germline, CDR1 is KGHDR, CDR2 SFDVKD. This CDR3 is CATSDPRQATGELFF. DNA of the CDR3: TGTGCCACCAGTGATCCAAGACAGGCCACCGGGGAGCTGTTTTTT.

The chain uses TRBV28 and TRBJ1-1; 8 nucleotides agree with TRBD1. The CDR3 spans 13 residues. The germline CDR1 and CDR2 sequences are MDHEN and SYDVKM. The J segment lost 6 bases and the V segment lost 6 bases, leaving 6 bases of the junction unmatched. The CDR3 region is CASSPDRVSEAFF. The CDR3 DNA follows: TGTGCCAGCAGCCCGGACAGGGTCTCTGAAGCTTTCTTT.

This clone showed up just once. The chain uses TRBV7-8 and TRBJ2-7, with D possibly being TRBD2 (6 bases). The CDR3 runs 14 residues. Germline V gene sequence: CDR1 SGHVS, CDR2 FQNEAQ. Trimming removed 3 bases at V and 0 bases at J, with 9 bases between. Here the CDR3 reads CASSFGLRSYEQYF. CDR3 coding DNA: TGTGCCAGCAGCTTTGGACTACGCTCCTACGAGCAGTACTTC.

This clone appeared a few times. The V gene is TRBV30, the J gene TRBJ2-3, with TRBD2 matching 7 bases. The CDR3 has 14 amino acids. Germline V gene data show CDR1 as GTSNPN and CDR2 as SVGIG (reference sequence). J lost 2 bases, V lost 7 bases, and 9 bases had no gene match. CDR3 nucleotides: TGTGCCTCTACCATGGGGGGGTCCACAGATACGCAGTATTTT. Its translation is CASTMGGSTDTQYF.

CDR3 DNA sequence: TGTGCCAGCAGTGACCTAGCAGGGGGCGCGTTCGCCGGGGAGCTGTTTTTT. Its protein product is CASSDLAGGAFAGELFF. The chain uses TRBV6-4 and TRBJ2-2, with 8 nucleotides matching TRBD1. Germline trimming cut 2 bases from V and 6 bases from J; bases unmatched to any gene: 11. The CDR3 totals 17 residues. CDR1 and CDR2 (germline): MRHNA, SNTAGT.

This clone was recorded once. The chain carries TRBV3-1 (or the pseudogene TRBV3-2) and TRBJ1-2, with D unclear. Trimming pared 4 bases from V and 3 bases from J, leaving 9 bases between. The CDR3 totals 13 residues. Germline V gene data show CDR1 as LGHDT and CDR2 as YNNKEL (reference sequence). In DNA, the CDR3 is TGTGCCAGCAGCCGTTCCCAATACTATGGCTACACCTTC. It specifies CASSRSQYYGYTF.